The entry that follows covers one TCR beta chain sequence. These data come from a study of blood T cell repertoires in COVID-19. Sequencing used immunoSEQ multiplex PCR; TCRdb keeps in-frame clones, though not all of them. The sample gives about 310,000 clones, roughly nine tenths of which show up once; over 8.5% is in the top ten. The V end was cut by 8 bases, the J end by 5 bases, with 16 bases between. Germline V lookup: CDR1 MNHEY, CDR2 SVGAGI. The CDR3 spans 13 residues. Allocation to cohorts depended on clinical history reported by the participants. The material sequenced was PBMCs or T cells enriched from blood (not recorded which). The V call is TRBV6-5, the J call TRBJ2-7; weak D call: TRBD2 (5 bases). The clonotype was recovered from a young woman who had recovered from COVID-19. The CDR3 DNA sequence: TGTGCCAGCTTAGCGAGCGGATCTAACGAGCAGTACTTC. Residues: CASLASGSNEQYF.